Listed here are 7 T cell receptor beta chains from one sample, sequenced in a study of T cells in localized non-small cell lung cancer. Measured with immunoSEQ multiplex PCR; TCRdb has only the in-frame clones, and not every one. The table lists tens of thousands of clones, roughly 87% of them singletons. Source: peripheral blood mononuclear cells, taken before any cancer treatment. Receptors originate from an older male donor with stage II lung adenocarcinoma.

The chain joins TRBV25-1 to TRBJ1-1; TRBD1 is a possible D gene (6 bases). V gave up 2 bases and J gave up 5 bases, with 6 bases separating them. The CDR3 consists of 12 residues. Germline CDR1 MGHDK, CDR2 SYGVNS. The CDR3 DNA follows: TGTGCCAGCAGTGAACAGGGGACTGAAGCTTTCTTT. Residues: CASSEQGTEAFF.

V and J are TRBV7-9 and TRBJ1-1; D unclear. V shed 4 bases and J shed 1 base, with 10 bases lying between them. CDR1 SEHNR and CDR2 FQNEAQ come from the germline V gene (reference sequence). The length of the CDR3 is 14 residues. CDR3 sequence: CASSSTARNTEAFF. CDR3 nucleotide sequence: TGTGCCAGCAGCTCCACCGCGAGGAACACTGAAGCTTTCTTT.

The gene calls are TRBV28 and TRBJ2-7; TRBD2 agrees at 8 bases. Germline CDR1 MDHEN, CDR2 SYDVKM. This CDR3 is 15 amino acids long. The junction had 7 bases not matched to a gene; V was cut back by 3 bases and J by 3 bases. The CDR3 DNA is TGTGCCAGCAGTTTTGGAGCGGGAGTAGGCTACGAGCAGTACTTC. Residues: CASSFGAGVGYEQYF.

This chain joins TRBV5-5 and TRBJ2-6; D is unclear. The CDR3 covers 17 residues. The V end lost 7 bases, the J end lost 5 bases, and 22 bases lay between the germline ends. Germline CDR1 reads SGHKS; CDR2 reads YYEKEE (reference sequence). In DNA, the CDR3 is TGTGCCAGCCATAGACGTGTCTCACAAAGTCGGGCCAACGTCCTGACTTTC. This codes for CASHRRVSQSRANVLTF.

The V and J genes are TRBV5-8 and TRBJ2-2, with D unclear. The germline V and J ends were trimmed by 2 bases and 5 bases, with 10 bases remaining between them. CDR1 is SGHTS and CDR2 is YDEGEE in the germline V gene. This CDR3 has 14 residues. The CDR3: CASSFGVGTGELFF. DNA for the CDR3: TGTGCCAGCAGCTTTGGGGTTGGGACCGGGGAGCTGTTTTTT.

The chain recombines TRBV9 with TRBJ2-2; D might be TRBD2 (5 bases). This CDR3 is built from 14 residues. From germline, CDR1 is SGDLS and CDR2 YYNGEE. V dropped 4 bases and J dropped 5 bases, with 12 bases sitting between them. The CDR3 DNA follows: TGTGCCAGCAGCTCCAGCAGCGGAACCGGGGAGCTGTTTTTT. Protein sequence: CASSSSSGTGELFF.

The chain couples TRBV6-1 to TRBJ2-3; D unclear. This CDR3 has 18 amino acids. The germline V gene encodes CDR1 MNHNS and CDR2 SASEGT. Trimming took 4 bases from V and 2 from J, leaving 22 bases between them. CDR3 loop: CASSGPRWKVWDTDTQYF. DNA of the CDR3: TGTGCCAGCAGTGGCCCGAGGTGGAAAGTATGGGACACAGATACGCAGTATTTT.